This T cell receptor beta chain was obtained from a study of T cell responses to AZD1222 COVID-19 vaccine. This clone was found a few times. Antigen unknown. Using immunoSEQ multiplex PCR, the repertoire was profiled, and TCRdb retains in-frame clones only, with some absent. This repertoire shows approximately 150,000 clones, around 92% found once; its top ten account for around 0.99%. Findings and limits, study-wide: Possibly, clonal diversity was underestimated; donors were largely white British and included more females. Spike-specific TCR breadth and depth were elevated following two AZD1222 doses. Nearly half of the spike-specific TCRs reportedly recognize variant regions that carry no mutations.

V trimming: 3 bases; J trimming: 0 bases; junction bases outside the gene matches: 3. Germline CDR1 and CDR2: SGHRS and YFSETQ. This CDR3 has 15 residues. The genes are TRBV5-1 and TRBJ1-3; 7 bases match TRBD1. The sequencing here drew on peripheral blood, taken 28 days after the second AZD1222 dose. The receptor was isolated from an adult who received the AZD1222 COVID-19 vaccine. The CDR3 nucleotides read TGCGCCAGCAGCTGGGGACAGACCTCTGGAAACACCATATATTTT. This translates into CASSWGQTSGNTIYF.